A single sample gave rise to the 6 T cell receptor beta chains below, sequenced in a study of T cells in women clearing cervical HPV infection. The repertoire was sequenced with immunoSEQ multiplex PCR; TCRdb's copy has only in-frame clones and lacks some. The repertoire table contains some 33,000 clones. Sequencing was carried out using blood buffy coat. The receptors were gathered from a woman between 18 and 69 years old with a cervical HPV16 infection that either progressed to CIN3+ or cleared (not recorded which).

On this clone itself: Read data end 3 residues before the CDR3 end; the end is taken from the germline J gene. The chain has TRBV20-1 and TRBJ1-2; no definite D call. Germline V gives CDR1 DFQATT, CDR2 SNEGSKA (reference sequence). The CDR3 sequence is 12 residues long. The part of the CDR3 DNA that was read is TGCAGTGCTAGAGGGGGTGGACTAGAC. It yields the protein CSARGGGLD. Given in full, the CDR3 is CSARGGGLDYTF.

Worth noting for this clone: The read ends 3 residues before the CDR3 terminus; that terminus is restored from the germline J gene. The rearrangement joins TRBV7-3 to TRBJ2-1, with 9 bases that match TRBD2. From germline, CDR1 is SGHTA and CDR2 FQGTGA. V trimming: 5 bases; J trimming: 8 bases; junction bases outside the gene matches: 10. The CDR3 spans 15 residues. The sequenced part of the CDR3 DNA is TGTGCCAGCAGCCCCCACCTAGCGGGAATCTATGAG. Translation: CASSPHLAGIYE. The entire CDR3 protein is CASSPHLAGIYEQFF.

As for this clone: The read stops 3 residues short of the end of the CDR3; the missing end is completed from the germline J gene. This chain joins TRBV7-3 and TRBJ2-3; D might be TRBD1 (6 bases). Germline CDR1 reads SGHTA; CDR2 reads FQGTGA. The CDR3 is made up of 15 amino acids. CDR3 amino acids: CASSLNTGRNQPQYF. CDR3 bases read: TGTGCCAGCAGCTTAAACACAGGGCGTAATCAGCCG.

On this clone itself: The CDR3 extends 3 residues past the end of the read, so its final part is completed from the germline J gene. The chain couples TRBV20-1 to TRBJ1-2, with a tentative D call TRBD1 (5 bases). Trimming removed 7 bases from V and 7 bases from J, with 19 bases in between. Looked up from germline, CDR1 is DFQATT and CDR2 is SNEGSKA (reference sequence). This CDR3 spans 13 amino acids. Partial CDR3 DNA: TGCAGTGTTACATCGGGGGTTCCTAGTGGC. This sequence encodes CSVTSGVPSG. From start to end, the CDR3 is CSVTSGVPSGYTF.

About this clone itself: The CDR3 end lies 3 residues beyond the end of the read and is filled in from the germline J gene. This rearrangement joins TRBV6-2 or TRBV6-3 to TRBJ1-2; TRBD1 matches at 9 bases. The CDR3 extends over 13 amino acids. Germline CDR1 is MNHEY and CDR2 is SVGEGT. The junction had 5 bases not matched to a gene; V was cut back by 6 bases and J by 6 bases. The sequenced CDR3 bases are TGTGCCAGCAGAACACAGGGGGCTAATGGC. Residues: CASRTQGANG. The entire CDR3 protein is CASRTQGANGYTF.

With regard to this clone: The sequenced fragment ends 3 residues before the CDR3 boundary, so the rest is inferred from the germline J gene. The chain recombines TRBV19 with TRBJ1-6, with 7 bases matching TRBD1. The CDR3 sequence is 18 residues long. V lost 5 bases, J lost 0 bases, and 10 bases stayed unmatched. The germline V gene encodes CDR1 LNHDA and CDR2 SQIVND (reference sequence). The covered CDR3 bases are TGTGCCAGTAGTGTCCCCGAGGACAGGAGCTCCTATAATTCACCC. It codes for CASSVPEDRSSYNSP. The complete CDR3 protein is CASSVPEDRSSYNSPLHF.